This note documents a single T cell receptor (beta chain) sequence. Its specific antigen is unknown. Within one base of it there is no much larger clone, and no base qualities were kept. PBMCs were isolated by Ficoll-Paque density gradient centrifugation. The sample comes from a study of T-cell memory formation after mild COVID-19 listed by TCRdb under 2021. Concerning the study at large: TCR sequence clusters from the two donors were largely donor specific. Two young, previously healthy adult volunteers made up the cohort, one male and one female. T-cell clones expanding and contracting after mild COVID-19 in two donors were tracked by longitudinal TCRalpha and TCRbeta repertoire sequencing. Results and caveats for the whole study, not just this receptor: Clones contracting from day 15 to 85 had balanced CD4/CD8 phenotypes, while a second wave expanding from day 15 to 37 was biased towards CD4+. The study included only a couple of mild cases, and larger cohorts that include severe cases with pre-infection samples were judged to be necessary. Some responding clones were found in pre-infection memory, which suggests that pre-existing cross-reactive memory T cells took part in the SARS-CoV-2 response. SARS-CoV-2 specificity was not confirmed for the second-wave clones peaking on day 37. Contracting CD4+ clones were found mainly in CM and EM memory subsets, while CD8+ clones were enriched in EMRA.

Sequenced using an Illumina NovaSeq 6000. TCRalpha and TCRbeta cDNA libraries were constructed by 5'RACE with constant-segment primers, with sample barcodes and unique molecular identifiers being introduced. RNA was extracted from every sample with Trizol reagent. The libraries were amplified in two PCR steps, and the second step added a second sample barcode and Illumina TruSeq adapters. The libraries were sequenced on an Illumina NovaSeq using 2 x 150 bp paired-end reads. In the paper's pipeline: The reads were demultiplexed and collapsed into UMI-guided consensus sequences using migec v1.2.7. Using mixcr v2.1.11, UMI consensuses were aligned to TRA and TRB V and J templates and then assembled into clonotypes. Expanded or contracted clonotypes were those called significant by both edgeR and NoisET, with noise models trained on biological replicates. For edgeR calls, the cutoffs were a false discovery rate-adjusted p below 0.01 and a log2 fold-change threshold of 1. PCA with hierarchical clustering of max-normalized trajectories of the 1000 most abundant clonotypes was used as exploratory dynamics analysis. Separately sequenced CD4+ and CD8+ repertoires were used to assign the CD4 or CD8 phenotype of responding clones. The public sequencing data were trimmed at Q25 with fastp and processed into clonotypes with MiXCR by TCRdb, which kept only in-frame beta chains. One record per CDR3 amino acid sequence lists the most common genes and DNA. None of the V and J calls come from the authors' own analysis; TCRdb made them. The sample contains a few hundred thousand distinct CDR3 sequences, 20% to 25% of them found a single time. Approximately 13% of the sample lies in the top ten.

V is clipped by 3 bases and J by 5 bases, and the sequence between their germline boundaries is 16 bases long. The CDR3 runs 15 amino acids, cysteine and phenylalanine included. The CDR3 DNA has 45 bases and is translated from base 1. CDR1 and CDR2 were assigned from the germline V gene as KGHSH and LQKENI. Sequenced: PBMCs or a T cell subset sorted from them (not recorded which). The sequence derives from an adult woman who had mild COVID-19 (a few samples of this study predate the infection). The sample titles of this study are shuffled in the database, so cell type and time point are left out; the donor was told from shared clones. The chain is encoded by TRBV18 joined to TRBJ1-1, with the D gene uncertain. The DNA is as follows: TGTGCCAGCTCACCCCGCCAGTGGTCGGGGACTGAAGCTTTCTTT. This gives the protein CASSPRQWSGTEAFF.